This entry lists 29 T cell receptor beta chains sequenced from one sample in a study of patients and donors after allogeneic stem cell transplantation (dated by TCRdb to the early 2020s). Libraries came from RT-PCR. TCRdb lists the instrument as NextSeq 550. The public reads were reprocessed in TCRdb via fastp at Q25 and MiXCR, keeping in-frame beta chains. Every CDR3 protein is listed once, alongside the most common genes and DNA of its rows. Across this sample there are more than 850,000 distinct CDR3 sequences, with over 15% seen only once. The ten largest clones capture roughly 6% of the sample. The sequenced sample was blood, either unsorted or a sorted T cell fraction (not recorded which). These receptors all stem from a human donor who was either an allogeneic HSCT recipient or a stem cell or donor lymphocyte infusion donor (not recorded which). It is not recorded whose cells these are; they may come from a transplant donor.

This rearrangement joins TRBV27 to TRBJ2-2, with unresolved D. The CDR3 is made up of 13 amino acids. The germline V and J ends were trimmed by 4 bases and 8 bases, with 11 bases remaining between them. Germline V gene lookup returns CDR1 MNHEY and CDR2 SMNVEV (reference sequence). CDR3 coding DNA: TGTGCCAGCAGTTGGGGTCGAATAGGGGAGCTGTTTTTT. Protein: CASSWGRIGELFF.

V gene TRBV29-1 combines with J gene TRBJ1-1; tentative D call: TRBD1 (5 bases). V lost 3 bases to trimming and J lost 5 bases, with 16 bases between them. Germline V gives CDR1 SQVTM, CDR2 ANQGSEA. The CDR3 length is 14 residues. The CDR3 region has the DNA TGCAGCGTTGACGGTATTGATCGGGGGACTGAAGCTTTCTTT. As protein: CSVDGIDRGTEAFF.

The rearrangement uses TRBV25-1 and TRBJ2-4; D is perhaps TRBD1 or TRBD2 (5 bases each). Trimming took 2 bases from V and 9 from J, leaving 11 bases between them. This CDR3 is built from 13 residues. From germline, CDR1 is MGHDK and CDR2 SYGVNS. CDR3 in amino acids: CASSETGAAIQYF. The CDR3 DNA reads TGTGCCAGCAGTGAAACCGGGGCGGCCATTCAGTACTTC.

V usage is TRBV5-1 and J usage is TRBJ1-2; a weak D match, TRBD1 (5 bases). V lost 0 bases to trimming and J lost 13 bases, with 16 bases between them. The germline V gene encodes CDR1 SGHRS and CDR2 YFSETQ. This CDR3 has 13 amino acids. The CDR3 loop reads CASSLVPDGTFTF. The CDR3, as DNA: TGCGCCAGCAGCTTGGTCCCAGACGGGACGTTCACCTTC.

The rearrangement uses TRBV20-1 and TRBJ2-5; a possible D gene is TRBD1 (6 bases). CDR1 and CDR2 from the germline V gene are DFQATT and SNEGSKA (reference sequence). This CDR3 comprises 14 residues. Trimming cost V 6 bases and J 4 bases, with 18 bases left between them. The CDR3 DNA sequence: TGCAGTGCCCCAATTCCGGGACAAGGAGAGACCCAGTACTTC. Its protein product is CSAPIPGQGETQYF.

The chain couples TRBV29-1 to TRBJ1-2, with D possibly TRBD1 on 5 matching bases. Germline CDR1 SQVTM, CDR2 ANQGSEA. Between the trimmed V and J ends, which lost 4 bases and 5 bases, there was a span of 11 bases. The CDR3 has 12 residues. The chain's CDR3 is CSVVGRGYGYTF. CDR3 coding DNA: TGCAGCGTTGTGGGGCGGGGGTATGGCTACACCTTC.

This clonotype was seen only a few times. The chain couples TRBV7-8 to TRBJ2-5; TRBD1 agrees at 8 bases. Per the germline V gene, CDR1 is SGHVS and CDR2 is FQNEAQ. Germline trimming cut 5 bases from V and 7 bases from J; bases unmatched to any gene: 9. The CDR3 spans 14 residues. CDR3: CASSADRVKGTQYF. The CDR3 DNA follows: TGTGCCAGCAGCGCGGACAGGGTTAAAGGGACCCAGTACTTC.

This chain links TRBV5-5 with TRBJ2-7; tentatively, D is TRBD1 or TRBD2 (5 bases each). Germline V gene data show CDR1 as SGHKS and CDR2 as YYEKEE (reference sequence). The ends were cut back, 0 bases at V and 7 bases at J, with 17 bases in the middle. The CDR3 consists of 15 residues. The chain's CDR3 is CASSLGDPQPGEQYF. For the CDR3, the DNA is TGTGCCAGCAGCTTGGGGGACCCACAGCCGGGGGAGCAGTACTTC.

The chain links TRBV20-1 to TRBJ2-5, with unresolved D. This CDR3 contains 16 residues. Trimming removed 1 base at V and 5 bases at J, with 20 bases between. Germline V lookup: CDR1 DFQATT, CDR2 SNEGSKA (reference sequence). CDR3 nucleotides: TGCAGTGCTAGAGTTGTCAGACCCTCCCCGGAGGAGACCCAGTACTTC. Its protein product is CSARVVRPSPEETQYF.

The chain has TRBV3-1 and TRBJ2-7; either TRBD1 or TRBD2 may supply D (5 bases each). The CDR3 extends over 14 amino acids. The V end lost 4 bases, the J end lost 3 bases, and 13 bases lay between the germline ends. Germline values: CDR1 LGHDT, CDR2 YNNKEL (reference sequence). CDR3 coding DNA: TGTGCCAGCAGCCTCCCGGGACGGAACTACGAGCAGTACTTC. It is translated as CASSLPGRNYEQYF.

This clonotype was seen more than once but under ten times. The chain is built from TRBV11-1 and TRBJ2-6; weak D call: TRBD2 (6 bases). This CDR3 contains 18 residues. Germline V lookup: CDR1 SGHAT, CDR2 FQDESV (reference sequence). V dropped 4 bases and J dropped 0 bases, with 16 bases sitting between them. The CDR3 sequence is CASSSRRDLLSGANVLTF. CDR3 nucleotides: TGTGCCAGCAGCTCTCGACGGGACTTGCTCTCTGGGGCCAACGTCCTGACTTTC. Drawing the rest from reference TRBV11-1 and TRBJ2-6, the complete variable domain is EAEVAQSPRYKITEKSQAVAFWCDPISGHATLYWYRQILGQGPELLVQFQDESVVDDSQLPKDRFSAERLKGVDSTLKIQPAELGDSAMYLCASSSRRDLLSGANVLTFGAGSRLTVL.

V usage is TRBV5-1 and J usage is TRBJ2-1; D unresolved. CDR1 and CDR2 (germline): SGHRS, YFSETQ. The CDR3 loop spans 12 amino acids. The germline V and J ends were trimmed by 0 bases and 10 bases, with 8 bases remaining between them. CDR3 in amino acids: CASSLAPREQFF. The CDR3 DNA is TGCGCCAGCAGCTTGGCCCCCAGGGAGCAGTTCTTC.

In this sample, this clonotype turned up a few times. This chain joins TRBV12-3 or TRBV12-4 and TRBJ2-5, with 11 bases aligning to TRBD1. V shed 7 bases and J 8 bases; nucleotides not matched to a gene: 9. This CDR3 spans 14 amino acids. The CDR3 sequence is CASTQDRGLVTQYF. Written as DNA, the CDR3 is TGTGCCAGCACCCAGGACAGGGGGCTTGTAACCCAGTACTTC.

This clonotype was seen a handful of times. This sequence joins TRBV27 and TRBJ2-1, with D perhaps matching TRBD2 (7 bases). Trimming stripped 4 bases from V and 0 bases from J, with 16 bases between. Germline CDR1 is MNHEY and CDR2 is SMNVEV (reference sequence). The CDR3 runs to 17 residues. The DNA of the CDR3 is TGTGCCAGCAGTTCCCTCCCGGCGGGGGCCTCCTACAATGAGCAGTTCTTC. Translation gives CASSSLPAGASYNEQFF.

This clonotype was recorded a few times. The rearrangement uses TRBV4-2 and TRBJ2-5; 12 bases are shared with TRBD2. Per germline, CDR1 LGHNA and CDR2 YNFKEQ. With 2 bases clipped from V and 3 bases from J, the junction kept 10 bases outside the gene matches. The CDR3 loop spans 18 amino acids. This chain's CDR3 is CASSQRLASGGVKETQYF. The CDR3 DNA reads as TGTGCCAGCAGCCAAAGATTGGCTAGCGGGGGGGTCAAAGAGACCCAGTACTTC.

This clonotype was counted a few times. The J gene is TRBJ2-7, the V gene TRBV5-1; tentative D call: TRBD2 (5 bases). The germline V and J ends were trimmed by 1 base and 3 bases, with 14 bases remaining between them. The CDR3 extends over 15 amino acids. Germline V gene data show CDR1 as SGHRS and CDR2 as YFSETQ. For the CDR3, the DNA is TGCGCCAGCAGCTTGCTGGGCAGCGGAAACTACGAGCAGTACTTC. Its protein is CASSLLGSGNYEQYF. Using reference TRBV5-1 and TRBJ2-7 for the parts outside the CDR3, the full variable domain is KAGVTQTPRYLIKTRGQQVTLSCSPISGHRSVSWYQQTPGQGLQFLFEYFSETQRNKGNFPGRFSGRQFSNSRSEMNVSTLELGDSALYLCASSLLGSGNYEQYFGPGTRLTVT.

The CDR3 spells CSARDTLVYGYTF. As DNA, the CDR3 is TGCAGTGCTAGAGACACGCTAGTCTATGGCTACACCTTC. The gene calls are TRBV20-1 and TRBJ1-2, with D unresolved. Germline loops: CDR1 DFQATT, CDR2 SNEGSKA (reference sequence). Deletions cut 0 bases from V and 4 bases from J, with 9 bases between. The CDR3 consists of 13 residues.

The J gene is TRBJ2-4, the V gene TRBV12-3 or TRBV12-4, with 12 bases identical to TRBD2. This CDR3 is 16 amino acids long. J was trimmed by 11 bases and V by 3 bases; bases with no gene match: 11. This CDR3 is CASSFASGGVNRVQYF. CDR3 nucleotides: TGTGCCAGCAGTTTTGCTAGCGGGGGGGTCAATCGGGTTCAGTACTTC.

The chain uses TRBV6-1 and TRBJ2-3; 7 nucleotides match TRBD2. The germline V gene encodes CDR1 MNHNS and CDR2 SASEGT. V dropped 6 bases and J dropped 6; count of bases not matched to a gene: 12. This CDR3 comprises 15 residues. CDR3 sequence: CASSGRPGGMDTQYF. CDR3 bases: TGTGCCAGCAGCGGCCGTCCGGGGGGAATGGATACGCAGTATTTT.

The chain's CDR3 is CASSSPTSGTVNEQFF. For the CDR3, the DNA is TGTGCCAGCAGTTCCCCAACTAGCGGGACCGTCAATGAGCAGTTCTTC. The chain uses TRBV7-6 and TRBJ2-1; TRBD2 matches 10 bases. The CDR3 is made up of 16 amino acids. The V segment lost 6 bases and the J segment 6 bases; nucleotides outside the gene matches: 11. Germline CDR1 is SGHVS and CDR2 is FNYEAQ.

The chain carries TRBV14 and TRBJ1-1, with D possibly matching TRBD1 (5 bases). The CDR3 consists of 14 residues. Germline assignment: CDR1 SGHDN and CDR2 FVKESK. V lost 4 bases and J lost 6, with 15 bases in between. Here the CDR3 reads CASSPLGRVAEAFF. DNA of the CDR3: TGTGCCAGCAGCCCACTTGGCAGGGTCGCTGAAGCTTTCTTT.

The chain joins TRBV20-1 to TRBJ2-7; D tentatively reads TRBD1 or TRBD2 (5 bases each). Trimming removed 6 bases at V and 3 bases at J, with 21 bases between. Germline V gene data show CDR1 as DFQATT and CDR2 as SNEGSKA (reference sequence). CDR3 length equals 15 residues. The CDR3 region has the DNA TGCAGTGCCCCGGTGGGGACGGACCTTGGCTACGAGCAGTACTTC. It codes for CSAPVGTDLGYEQYF.

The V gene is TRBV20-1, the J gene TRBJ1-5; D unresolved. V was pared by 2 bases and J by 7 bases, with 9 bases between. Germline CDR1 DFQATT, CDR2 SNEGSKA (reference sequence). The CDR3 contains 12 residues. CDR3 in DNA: TGCAGTGCTAGACACAATGCCCAGCCCCAGCATTTT. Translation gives CSARHNAQPQHF.

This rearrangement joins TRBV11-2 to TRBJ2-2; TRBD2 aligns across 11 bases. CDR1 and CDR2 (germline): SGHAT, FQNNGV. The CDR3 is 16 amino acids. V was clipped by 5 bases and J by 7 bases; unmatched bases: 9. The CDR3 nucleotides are TGTGCCAGCAGCCTAAGCATAGCGGGAGGGGTCGGGGAGCTGTTTTTT. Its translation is CASSLSIAGGVGELFF.

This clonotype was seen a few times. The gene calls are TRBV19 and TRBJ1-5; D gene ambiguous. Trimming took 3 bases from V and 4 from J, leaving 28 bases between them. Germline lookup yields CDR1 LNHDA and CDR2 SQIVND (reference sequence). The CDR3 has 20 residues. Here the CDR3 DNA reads TGTGCCAGTAGTATCATTCCCCTCGATCGCAGCTACGGATTTAATCAGCCCCAGCATTTT. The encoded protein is CASSIIPLDRSYGFNQPQHF.

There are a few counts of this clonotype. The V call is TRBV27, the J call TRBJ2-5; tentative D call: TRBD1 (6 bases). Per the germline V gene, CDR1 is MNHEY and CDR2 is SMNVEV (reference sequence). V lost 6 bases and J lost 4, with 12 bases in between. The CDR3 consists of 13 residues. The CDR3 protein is CASSLQGPETQYF. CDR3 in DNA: TGTGCCAGCAGCTTACAGGGCCCAGAGACCCAGTACTTC.

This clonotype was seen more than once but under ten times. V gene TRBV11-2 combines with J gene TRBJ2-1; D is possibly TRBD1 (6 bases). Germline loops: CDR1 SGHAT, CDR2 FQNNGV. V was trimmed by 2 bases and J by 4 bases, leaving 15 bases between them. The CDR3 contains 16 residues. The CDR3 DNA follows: TGTGCCAGCAGCTTATTTGGAGGACAGACGTACAATGAGCAGTTCTTC. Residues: CASSLFGGQTYNEQFF.

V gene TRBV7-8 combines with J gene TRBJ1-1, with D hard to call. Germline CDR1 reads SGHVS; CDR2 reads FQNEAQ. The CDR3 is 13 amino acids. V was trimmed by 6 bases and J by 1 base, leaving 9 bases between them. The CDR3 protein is CASRRASNTEAFF. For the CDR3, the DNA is TGTGCCAGCAGGAGGGCTTCGAACACTGAAGCTTTCTTT.

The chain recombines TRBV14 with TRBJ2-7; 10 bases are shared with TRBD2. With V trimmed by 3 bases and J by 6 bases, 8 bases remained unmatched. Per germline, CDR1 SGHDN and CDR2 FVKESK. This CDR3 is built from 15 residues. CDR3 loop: CASSHEAGGPFEQYF. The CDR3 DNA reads TGTGCCAGCAGCCACGAAGCGGGAGGGCCTTTCGAGCAGTACTTC. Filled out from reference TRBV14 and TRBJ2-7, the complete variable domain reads EAGVTQFPSHSVIEKGQTVTLRCDPISGHDNLYWYRRVMGKEIKFLLHFVKESKQDESGMPNNRFLAERTGGTYSTLKVQPAELEDSGVYFCASSHEAGGPFEQYFGPGTRLTVT.